This TCR beta chain was recorded in a study of blood T cell repertoires in COVID-19. Study-wide background: Specimens from acute and convalescent COVID-19 originated in the United States, Italy and Spain. T cells, B-cell-depleted T cells, or PBMCs provided the cDNA or gDNA that served as material.

As originally analysed: Estimated nucleated cell counts came from reference gene primer amplification. Generated by immunoSEQ multiplex PCR, the TCRdb table keeps only in-frame clones and is missing some. That table is the source of V, J and clone size, and D and trimming were worked out from the DNA. The sample contains about 240,000 clones, around four fifths of which appear only once. The CDR3 runs 15 residues. Germline CDR1 is MDHEN and CDR2 is SYDVKM. Trimming shortened V by 3 bases and J by 6 bases, and 16 bases separated the two germline ends. The source of this sequence is a woman aged 60-70 years with active or convalescent COVID-19. Sequencing input: peripheral blood. This sequence joins TRBV28 and TRBJ2-3; D possibly corresponds to TRBD1 (6 bases). The CDR3 coding sequence is TGTGCCAGCAGTTTCACAGGGTTGCAAAAGGATACGCAGTATTTT. Translated, it gives CASSFTGLQKDTQYF.